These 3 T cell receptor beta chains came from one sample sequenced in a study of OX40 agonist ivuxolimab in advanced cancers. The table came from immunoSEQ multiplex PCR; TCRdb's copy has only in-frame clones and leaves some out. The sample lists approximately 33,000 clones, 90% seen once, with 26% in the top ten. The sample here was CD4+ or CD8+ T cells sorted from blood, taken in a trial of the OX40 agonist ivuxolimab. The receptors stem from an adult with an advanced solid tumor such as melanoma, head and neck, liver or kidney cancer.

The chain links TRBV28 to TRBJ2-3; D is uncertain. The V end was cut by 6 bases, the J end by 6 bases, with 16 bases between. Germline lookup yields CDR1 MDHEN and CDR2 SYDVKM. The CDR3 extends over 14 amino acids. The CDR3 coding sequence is TGTGCCAGCAGGGATCGGCTAATAGGGGATACGCAGTATTTT. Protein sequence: CASRDRLIGDTQYF.

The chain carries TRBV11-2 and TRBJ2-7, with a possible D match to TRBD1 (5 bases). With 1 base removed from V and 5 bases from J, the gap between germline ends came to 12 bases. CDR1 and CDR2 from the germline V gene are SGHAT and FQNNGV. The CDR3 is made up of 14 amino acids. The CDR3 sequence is CASSLVPGWHEQYF. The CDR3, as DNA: TGTGCCAGCAGCTTAGTGCCAGGGTGGCACGAGCAGTACTTC.

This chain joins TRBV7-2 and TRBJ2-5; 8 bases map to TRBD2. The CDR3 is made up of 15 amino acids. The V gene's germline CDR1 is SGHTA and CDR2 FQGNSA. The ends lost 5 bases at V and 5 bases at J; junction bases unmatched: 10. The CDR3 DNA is TGTGCCAGCAGCCCGACGGGGACTAGTGGGGAGACCCAGTACTTC. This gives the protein CASSPTGTSGETQYF.